The next 21 T cell receptor beta chains were all read from a single sample in a study of glioma-infiltrating T cells after dendritic cell vaccination. Assay used: immunoSEQ multiplex PCR; TCRdb lists only in-frame clones, some missing. In the table there are roughly 100,000 clones, around 90% of which are singletons. As to time point: after dendritic cell vaccination, including at tumor progression/relapse. The specimen comprised blood, sampled after dendritic cell vaccination. The receptors here all came from a human donor with glioblastoma.

The chain carries TRBV27 and TRBJ1-2; 8 nucleotides agree with TRBD1. After removal of 6 bases from V and 4 bases from J, the junction contained 13 bases not matched to a gene. This CDR3 comprises 16 residues. Germline V CDR1 and CDR2: MNHEY, SMNVEV (reference sequence). This CDR3 reads CASRETGQGLSYGYTF. CDR3 in DNA: TGTGCCAGCAGAGAAACCGGACAGGGACTATCCTATGGCTACACCTTC.

This clone was seen a few times. The rearrangement uses TRBV5-5 and TRBJ2-2; a possible D gene is TRBD2 (5 bases). The ends were cut back, 0 bases at V and 6 bases at J, with 6 bases in the middle. The germline V gene encodes CDR1 SGHKS and CDR2 YYEKEE (reference sequence). This CDR3 spans 13 amino acids. The CDR3 DNA reads as TGTGCCAGCAGCTTGGGAGGGCCCGGGGAGCTGTTTTTT. It yields the protein CASSLGGPGELFF. The variable domain in full, completed from reference TRBV5-5 and TRBJ2-2, reads DAGVTQSPTHLIKTRGQQVTLRCSPISGHKSVSWYQQVLGQGPQFIFQYYEKEERGRGNFPDRFSARQFPNYSSELNVNALLLGDSALYLCASSLGGPGELFFGEGSRLTVL.

The chain uses TRBV4-2 and TRBJ2-3; 8 nucleotides align to TRBD2. Unmatched junction bases numbered 10, after V lost 0 bases and J lost 2 bases. The CDR3 totals 18 residues. Germline V lookup: CDR1 LGHNA, CDR2 YNFKEQ. The CDR3 region has the DNA TGTGCCAGCAGCCAAGATCGGTTAGCGGGATACTCCACAGATACGCAGTATTTT. Amino acid sequence: CASSQDRLAGYSTDTQYF.

V is TRBV9 and J is TRBJ2-1, with 16 bases that match TRBD2. The germline V gene encodes CDR1 SGDLS and CDR2 YYNGEE. This CDR3 has 18 amino acids. V lost 0 bases to trimming and J lost 10 bases; unmatched junction nucleotides: 10. The CDR3, as DNA: TGTGCCAGCAGCGTAGTGGGGACTAGCGGGGGGGGAGCAGGAGAGCAGTTCTTC. Protein sequence: CASSVVGTSGGGAGEQFF.

V is TRBV4-1 and J is TRBJ2-1, with D perhaps matching TRBD2 (5 bases). Germline lookup yields CDR1 MGHRA and CDR2 YSYEKL. Trimming took off 1 base at V and 10 bases at J, with 20 bases between the two ends. The CDR3 is 16 amino acids. CDR3 bases: TGCGCCAGCAGCCAAGTCCTAGCAGGCGCTTTGGGGGAGCAGTTCTTC. It specifies CASSQVLAGALGEQFF.

The chain joins TRBV4-2 to TRBJ2-1, with 8 nucleotides matching TRBD2. The V gene's germline CDR1 is LGHNA and CDR2 YNFKEQ. After removal of 0 bases from V and 4 bases from J, the junction contained 2 bases not matched to a gene. The CDR3 extends over 15 amino acids. The CDR3 sequence: CASSQDSGGYNEQFF. The CDR3 DNA reads as TGTGCCAGCAGCCAAGATTCGGGAGGGTACAATGAGCAGTTCTTC.

With respect to this clone: The same CDR3 is also encoded by other DNA sequences in this sample. J is TRBJ1-5 and V is TRBV19; no clear D gene. The germline V gene encodes CDR1 LNHDA and CDR2 SQIVND (reference sequence). CDR3 length: 14 residues. Trimming took 3 bases from V and 1 from J, leaving 7 bases between them. This chain's CDR3 is CASSMGGSNQPQHF. CDR3 nucleotide sequence: TGTGCCAGTAGTATGGGCGGGAGCAATCAGCCCCAGCATTTT.

This clone is a singleton in its sample. The chain links TRBV13 to TRBJ2-7; tentatively, D is TRBD1 (6 bases). The length of the CDR3 is 15 residues. Germline lookup yields CDR1 PRHDT and CDR2 FYEKMQ (reference sequence). The V and J ends lost 5 bases and 3 bases respectively, with 17 bases between them. CDR3 bases: TGTGCCAGCAGCCCGACCCGGGACAATGACTACGAGCAGTACTTC. This gives the protein CASSPTRDNDYEQYF.

This clone was found a few times. The J gene is TRBJ2-1, the V gene TRBV7-8, with TRBD2 identical over 11 bases. Per the germline V gene, CDR1 is SGHVS and CDR2 is FQNEAQ. The CDR3 runs to 15 residues. Losses at the gene ends were 5 bases for V and 4 bases for J; bases not matched to a gene: 4. The CDR3 sequence: CASSVTSGEYNEQFF. DNA of the CDR3: TGTGCCAGCAGCGTGACTAGCGGGGAGTACAATGAGCAGTTCTTC.

The chain links TRBV6-4 to TRBJ1-2; possible D gene TRBD1, 6 bases. Germline V CDR1 and CDR2: MRHNA, SNTAGT. The V and J ends lost 5 bases and 4 bases respectively, with 14 bases between them. There are 14 residues in the CDR3. CDR3 DNA sequence: TGTGCCAGCAGTCCAGACCAGGGGACCTATGGCTACACCTTC. The encoded protein is CASSPDQGTYGYTF.

V and J are TRBV13 and TRBJ2-7, with 8 nucleotides matching TRBD1. Germline V gene lookup returns CDR1 PRHDT and CDR2 FYEKMQ (reference sequence). This CDR3 is built from 16 residues. V lost 2 bases and J lost 4; bases outside the gene matches: 10. CDR3 sequence (DNA): TGTGCCAGCAGCTTACAAGGGGCAGGGGGCTCGTACGAGCAGTACTTC. This codes for CASSLQGAGGSYEQYF.

The chain is built from TRBV19 and TRBJ1-2; 7 positions match TRBD1. The V segment lost 4 bases and the J segment 2 bases; nucleotides outside the gene matches: 7. The germline gives CDR1 LNHDA, CDR2 SQIVND (reference sequence). The CDR3 has 15 amino acids. DNA for the CDR3: TGTGCCAGTAGTACCTACGGACAGGCGAACTATGGCTACACCTTC. Its translation is CASSTYGQANYGYTF. Looking up the rest from reference TRBV19 and TRBJ1-2 gives the full variable domain: DGGITQSPKYLFRKEGQNVTLSCEQNLNHDAMYWYRQDPGQGLRLIYYSQIVNDFQKGDIAEGYSVSREKKESFPLTVTSAQKNPTAFYLCASSTYGQANYGYTFGSGTRLTVV.

V usage is TRBV5-1 and J usage is TRBJ2-5, with 7 bases matching TRBD2. There are 14 residues in the CDR3. From germline, CDR1 is SGHRS and CDR2 YFSETQ. Trimming removed 4 bases from V and 5 bases from J; junction bases left unmatched: 8. The CDR3 region is CASSQLAMAETQYF. The CDR3 region has the DNA TGCGCCAGCAGCCAACTAGCGATGGCGGAGACCCAGTACTTC.

The CDR3 DNA follows: TGTGCCAGCAGTGGCGGGTCCCTGAACACTGAAGCTTTCTTT. Its translation: CASSGGSLNTEAFF. V and J are TRBV6-6 and TRBJ1-1; D call uncertain. Looked up from germline, CDR1 is MNHNY and CDR2 is SVGAGI (reference sequence). Trimming pared 5 bases from V and 0 bases from J, leaving 10 bases between. The CDR3 is made up of 14 amino acids.

This chain connects TRBV2 to TRBJ2-7; D is perhaps TRBD1 (5 bases). The CDR3 totals 14 residues. Germline-derived CDR1 and CDR2 are SNHLY and FYNNEI. V was clipped by 6 bases and J by 1 base, with 13 bases between them. CDR3 sequence (DNA): TGTGCCAGCAGGATTGACAGTTTATCCTACGAGCAGTACTTC. This encodes CASRIDSLSYEQYF.

The V call is TRBV6-5, the J call TRBJ1-5; maybe TRBD1 (6 bases). Trimming took off 5 bases at V and 9 bases at J, with 11 bases between the two ends. The CDR3 runs to 12 residues. Germline lookup yields CDR1 MNHEY and CDR2 SVGAGI. This CDR3 reads CASSPPTGPQHF. CDR3 nucleotide sequence: TGTGCCAGCAGTCCCCCGACAGGGCCCCAGCATTTT.

The genes are TRBV11-3 and TRBJ2-7; maybe TRBD2 (7 bases). CDR3 length: 14 residues. CDR1 is SGHNT and CDR2 is YENEEA in the germline V gene. V lost 6 bases and J lost 0, with 12 bases in between. The CDR3 sequence: CASREGGSSYEQYF. The CDR3 DNA follows: TGTGCCAGCAGGGAGGGGGGGAGCTCCTACGAGCAGTACTTC.

This clone showed up just once. This chain connects TRBV2 to TRBJ1-2; TRBD1 is a possible D gene (5 bases). V was pared by 4 bases and J by 0 bases, with 18 bases between. Germline assignment: CDR1 SNHLY and CDR2 FYNNEI. The CDR3 sequence is 17 residues long. The CDR3 DNA is TGTGCCAGCAGTGGGGTAGGGGTGGGGCGGACTAACTATGGCTACACCTTC. Translation: CASSGVGVGRTNYGYTF. The full variable domain, rest sourced from reference TRBV2 and TRBJ1-2, is EPEVTQTPSHQVTQMGQEVILRCVPISNHLYFYWYRQILGQKVEFLVSFYNNEISEKSEIFDDQFSVERPDGSNFTLKIRSTKLEDSAMYFCASSGVGVGRTNYGYTFGSGTRLTVV.

This chain connects TRBV2 to TRBJ2-5; D is undetermined. The CDR3 is made up of 13 amino acids. Trimming removed 6 bases from V and 5 bases from J, with 13 bases in between. Per germline, CDR1 SNHLY and CDR2 FYNNEI. The CDR3 DNA follows: TGTGCCAGCAGCACAGTTTATCGGGAGACCCAGTACTTC. Translated, it gives CASSTVYRETQYF.

This clone was detected a few times. The chain couples TRBV10-3 to TRBJ2-7; TRBD2 might be the D (5 bases). This CDR3 has 11 residues. CDR1 is ENHRY and CDR2 is SYGVKD in the germline V gene. V shed 0 bases and J shed 10 bases, with 7 bases lying between them. As DNA, the CDR3 is TGTGCCATCAGTGAGTCAGCGGCTCAGTACTTC. Translation gives CAISESAAQYF.

CDR3 bases: TGTGCCAGTAGTATGCCGGCGGGAGGTACAGATACGCAGTATTTT. This codes for CASSMPAGGTDTQYF. The chain joins TRBV19 to TRBJ2-3; TRBD2 agrees at 8 bases. Germline CDR1 LNHDA, CDR2 SQIVND (reference sequence). V was clipped by 3 bases and J by 3 bases; unmatched bases: 5. The CDR3 consists of 15 residues.